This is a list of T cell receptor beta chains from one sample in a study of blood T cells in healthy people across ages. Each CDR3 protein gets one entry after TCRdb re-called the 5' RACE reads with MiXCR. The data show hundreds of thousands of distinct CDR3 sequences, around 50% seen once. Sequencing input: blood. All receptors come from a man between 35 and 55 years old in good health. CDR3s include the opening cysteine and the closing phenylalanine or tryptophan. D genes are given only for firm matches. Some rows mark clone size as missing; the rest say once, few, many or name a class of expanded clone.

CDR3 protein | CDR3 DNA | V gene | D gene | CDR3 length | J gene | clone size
CASSLAILDRGNLGQYF | TGTGCCAGCAGCTTAGCGATACTGGACAGGGGGAACTTAGGGCAGTACTTC | TRBV7-2 | TRBD1 | 17 | TRBJ2-5 | few
CASSSRRTGVTGELFF | TGTGCCAGCAGCTCCCGAAGAACAGGGGTTACCGGGGAGCTGTTTTTT | TRBV7-2 | TRBD1 | 16 | TRBJ2-2 | -
CASTKESNEQFF | TGTGCCAGCACTAAGGAGAGCAATGAGCAGTTCTTC | TRBV6-6 | - | 12 | TRBJ2-1 | -
CASSLARTVGQDGYTF | TGTGCCAGCAGCTTAGCGCGGACAGTTGGGCAGGATGGCTACACCTTC | TRBV7-9 | - | 16 | TRBJ1-2 | -
CASTLGRMSNQPQHF | TGTGCCAGCACCCTAGGGAGGATGAGCAATCAGCCCCAGCATTTT | TRBV12-3/TRBV12-4 | - | 15 | TRBJ1-5 | -
CASSLEGGSNEQFF | TGTGCTAGCAGCTTAGAAGGGGGCTCGAATGAGCAGTTCTTC | TRBV7-7 | TRBD1 | 14 | TRBJ2-1 | -
CASRESGAGETQYF | TGTGCCAGCAGGGAATCAGGCGCGGGAGAGACCCAGTACTTC | TRBV12-3/TRBV12-4 | - | 14 | TRBJ2-5 | few
CASSLLPGWADTQYF | TGTGCCAGCAGTTTACTTCCAGGGTGGGCAGATACGCAGTATTTT | TRBV12-3/TRBV12-4 | - | 15 | TRBJ2-3 | -
CAISGGDQPQHF | TGCGCCATCAGTGGTGGGGATCAGCCCCAGCATTTT | TRBV10-3 | - | 12 | TRBJ1-5 | -
CSARAGQQKETQYF | TGCAGTGCTAGGGCCGGACAGCAAAAAGAGACCCAGTACTTC | TRBV20-1 | - | 14 | TRBJ2-5 | -
CASSLQGTNYGYTF | TGTGCCAGCAGTTTACAGGGAACAAACTATGGCTACACCTTC | TRBV27 | - | 14 | TRBJ1-2 | many
CASSLGAGVPYNEQYF | TGTGCCAGCAGCTTAGGAGCGGGAGTACCCTACAATGAGCAGTACTTC | TRBV7-3 | TRBD2 | 16 | TRBJ2-7 | -
CASSLEGGVPFF | TGTGCCAGCAGCTTAGAGGGAGGGGTTCCGTTCTTC | TRBV7-9 | TRBD2 | 12 | TRBJ2-1 | -
CASSLAAGKGLSEQYF | TGTGCCAGCAGCCTCGCCGCGGGAAAGGGGTTATCCGAGCAGTACTTC | TRBV7-9 | - | 16 | TRBJ2-7 | -
CANSPGQHYEQYF | TGTGCCAACAGCCCGGGACAACACTACGAGCAGTACTTC | TRBV28 | - | 13 | TRBJ2-7 | -
CASSLVSGPGVQNIQYF | TGCGCCAGCAGCTTGGTCTCGGGACCCGGAGTCCAAAACATTCAGTACTTC | TRBV5-1 | - | 17 | TRBJ2-4 | -
CASSYTGETKNIQYF | TGTGCCAGCAGTTACACAGGGGAGACCAAAAACATTCAGTACTTC | TRBV27 | TRBD1 | 15 | TRBJ2-4 | -
CAIATGILTNYGYTF | TGTGCCATAGCAACAGGGATTCTGACTAACTATGGCTACACCTTC | TRBV10-3 | - | 15 | TRBJ1-2 | -
CASSLRRATSTDTQYF | TGTGCCAGCAGCCTACGGAGGGCTACTAGCACAGATACGCAGTATTTT | TRBV4-2 | - | 16 | TRBJ2-3 | -
CASRPTQVTYEQYF | TGTGCCAGCAGACCCACGCAGGTTACCTACGAGCAGTACTTC | TRBV11-3 | - | 14 | TRBJ2-7 | -
CASSSEGNNEQFF | TGCGCCAGCAGCTCGGAGGGAAACAATGAGCAGTTCTTC | TRBV5-1 | - | 13 | TRBJ2-1 | -
CAISLGSSGNTIYF | TGTGCCATCAGCTTGGGGAGCTCTGGAAACACCATATATTTT | TRBV10-3 | - | 14 | TRBJ1-3 | -
CASSSAGTGGNYGYTF | TGTGCCAGCAGTTCAGCCGGGACGGGGGGGAACTATGGCTACACCTTC | TRBV27 | - | 16 | TRBJ1-2 | once
CAWSRQGSSYGYTF | TGTGCCTGGAGCAGACAGGGGAGCTCCTATGGCTACACCTTC | TRBV30 | TRBD1 | 14 | TRBJ1-2 | -
CASSRDRSSGNTIYF | TGTGCCAGCAGCCGGGACAGGAGCTCTGGAAACACCATATATTTT | TRBV7-2 | TRBD1 | 15 | TRBJ1-3 | few
CASSYKGEGYNEQFF | TGTGCCAGCAGTTACAAGGGGGAGGGTTACAATGAGCAGTTCTTC | TRBV6-6 | - | 15 | TRBJ2-1 | many
CASTSSRQGSYGYTF | TGTGCCAGCACCTCCTCTCGACAGGGCAGCTATGGCTACACCTTC | TRBV28 | TRBD1 | 15 | TRBJ1-2 | -
CAWNSLNEKLFF | TGTGCCTGGAACAGTCTAAATGAAAAACTGTTTTTT | TRBV30 | - | 12 | TRBJ1-4 | -
CASSAGGTDPDYTDTQYF | TGTGCCAGCAGCGCGGGGGGGACAGACCCTGACTACACAGATACGCAGTATTTT | TRBV7-6 | TRBD2 | 18 | TRBJ2-3 | once
CASSSGRWDNEQFF | TGTGCCAGCAGCTCCGGGAGATGGGACAATGAGCAGTTCTTC | TRBV7-3 | - | 14 | TRBJ2-1 | -
CASSIGRGGADTQYF | TGTGCCAGCAGCATCGGTCGAGGTGGGGCAGATACGCAGTATTTT | TRBV5-5 | - | 15 | TRBJ2-3 | few
CASSYDGGAEGYTF | TGTGCCAGCAGTTACGACGGGGGCGCGGAGGGCTACACCTTC | TRBV6-6 | - | 14 | TRBJ1-2 | few
CASTLTGTGKQYF | TGTGCCAGCACCCTTACCGGGACAGGGAAACAGTACTTC | TRBV28 | TRBD1 | 13 | TRBJ2-4 | -
CASSQEDRSQFF | TGTGCCAGCAGCCAAGAGGATAGGTCGCAGTTCTTC | TRBV3-1 | - | 12 | TRBJ2-1 | -
CASSFSGLTYEQYF | TGTGCCAGCAGTTTTTCGGGACTTACCTACGAGCAGTACTTC | TRBV27 | - | 14 | TRBJ2-7 | -
CASASHSGKIHDGELFF | TGTGCTAGTGCCTCCCATAGCGGGAAGATTCACGACGGGGAGCTGTTTTTT | TRBV12-5 | TRBD2 | 17 | TRBJ2-2 | once
CASSETGQSYEQYF | TGTGCCAGCAGCGAAACCGGACAGTCCTACGAGCAGTACTTC | TRBV11-3 | - | 14 | TRBJ2-7 | -
CASTMTGLVEELFF | TGTGCCAGCACCATGACAGGGTTGGTCGAGGAGCTGTTTTTT | TRBV28 | TRBD1 | 14 | TRBJ2-2 | -
CASSQVGPGVLEQFF | TGTGCCAGCAGCCAAGTAGGCCCAGGGGTATTAGAGCAGTTCTTC | TRBV4-2 | - | 15 | TRBJ2-1 | few
CASSSDSDSYEQYF | TGTGCCAGCAGCTCTGATAGCGACTCCTACGAGCAGTACTTC | TRBV3-1 | - | 14 | TRBJ2-7 | few
CASSQGLAGSVQETQYF | TGTGCCAGCAGCCAGGGACTAGCGGGATCTGTCCAAGAGACCCAGTACTTC | TRBV9 | TRBD2 | 17 | TRBJ2-5 | -
CASSGMTRWNAEAFF | TGTGCCAGCAGTGGGATGACAAGGTGGAACGCTGAAGCTTTCTTT | TRBV27 | - | 15 | TRBJ1-1 | few
CASRDRDYDSGANVLTF | TGTGCCAGCAGAGACAGGGACTACGACTCTGGGGCCAACGTCCTGACTTTC | TRBV28 | - | 17 | TRBJ2-6 | few
CASSISPTGRQYF | TGTGCCAGCAGCATCTCACCCACCGGGAGGCAGTACTTC | TRBV27 | - | 13 | TRBJ2-7 | -
CASGWGYNEQFF | TGTGCCAGCGGATGGGGGTACAATGAGCAGTTCTTC | TRBV27 | - | 12 | TRBJ2-1 | once
CASTPPTAQETQYF | TGTGCCAGCACCCCGCCCACAGCCCAAGAGACCCAGTACTTC | TRBV28 | - | 14 | TRBJ2-5 | few
CASTGLRETQYF | TGCGCCAGTACGGGGCTTCGGGAGACCCAGTACTTC | TRBV5-1 | - | 12 | TRBJ2-5 | few
CSARLGSGVNQPQHF | TGCAGTGCTAGATTGGGCTCTGGGGTTAATCAGCCCCAGCATTTT | TRBV20-1 | - | 15 | TRBJ1-5 | many
CASSLEHNSNQPQHF | TGTGCCAGCAGCTTGGAACATAATAGCAATCAGCCCCAGCATTTT | TRBV7-6 | - | 15 | TRBJ1-5 | -
CASSEEGSSYNSPLHF | TGTGCCAGCAGTGAAGAAGGGAGCTCCTATAATTCACCCCTCCACTTT | TRBV2 | - | 16 | TRBJ1-6 | few
CASSPQRTGGSGELFF | TGTGCCAGCAGCCCACAGAGGACAGGGGGCAGCGGGGAGCTGTTTTTT | TRBV7-2 | TRBD1 | 16 | TRBJ2-2 | -
CSGAAGVWETQYF | TGCAGTGGGGCAGCGGGAGTATGGGAGACCCAGTACTTC | TRBV20-1 | TRBD2 | 13 | TRBJ2-5 | -
CASSQGAGDTDTQYF | TGTGCCAGCAGCCAAGGGGCAGGGGACACAGATACGCAGTATTTT | TRBV4-2 | - | 15 | TRBJ2-3 | -
CASSLGTRGAGANVLTF | TGTGCCAGCAGCTTGGGGACCCGCGGAGCTGGGGCCAACGTCCTGACTTTC | TRBV13 | - | 17 | TRBJ2-6 | -
CASSSSLGQEGEQYF | TGTGCCAGCAGCTCCAGCCTGGGACAGGAGGGCGAGCAGTACTTC | TRBV7-8 | TRBD1 | 15 | TRBJ2-7 | -